The subject of this entry is one TCR beta chain. The data originate from a study of cytomegalovirus exposure and HLA in healthy donors. The repertoire was sequenced with immunoSEQ multiplex PCR; TCRdb's copy has only in-frame clones and lacks some. The table includes about 88,000 clones, approximately 96% detected once. Sequenced material: PBMCs. This TCR was sampled from a man aged 18 to 30 in good health and CMV-seronegative.

CDR3 sequence reads: CASRDRGNTEAFF. In DNA form, the CDR3 reads TGTGCCAGCAGGGACAGAGGGAACACTGAAGCTTTCTTT. The chain employs TRBV2 and TRBJ1-1; D might be TRBD1 (6 bases). Germline CDR1 is SNHLY and CDR2 is FYNNEI. The CDR3 length is 13 residues. The ends were cut back, 6 bases at V and 1 base at J, with 9 bases in the middle.